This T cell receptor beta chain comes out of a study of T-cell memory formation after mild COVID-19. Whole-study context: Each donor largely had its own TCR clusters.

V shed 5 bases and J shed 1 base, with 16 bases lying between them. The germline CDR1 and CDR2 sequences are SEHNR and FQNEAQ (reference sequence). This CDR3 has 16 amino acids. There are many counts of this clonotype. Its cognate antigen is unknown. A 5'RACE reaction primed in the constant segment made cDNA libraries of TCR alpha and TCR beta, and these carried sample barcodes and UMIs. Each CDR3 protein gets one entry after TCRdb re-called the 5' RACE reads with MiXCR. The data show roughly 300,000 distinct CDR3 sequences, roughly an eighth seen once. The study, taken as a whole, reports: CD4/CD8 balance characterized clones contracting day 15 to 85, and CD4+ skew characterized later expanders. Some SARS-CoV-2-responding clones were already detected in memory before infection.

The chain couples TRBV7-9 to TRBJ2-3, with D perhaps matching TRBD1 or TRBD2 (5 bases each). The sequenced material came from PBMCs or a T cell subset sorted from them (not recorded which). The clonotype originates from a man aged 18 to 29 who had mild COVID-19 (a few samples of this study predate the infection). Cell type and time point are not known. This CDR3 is CASSPRGRDGTDTQYF. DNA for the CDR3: TGTGCCAGCAGCCCTAGAGGAAGGGACGGCACAGATACGCAGTATTTT.